The clone carrying this T cell receptor (beta chain) was detected only once. Its antigen is not known. This specimen belongs to a study of OX40 agonist ivuxolimab in advanced cancers. Study-wide context: Those enrolled were approximately 83% male, with a mean age of 60 years and ages from roughly 20 to 85.

Produced via immunoSEQ multiplex PCR; TCRdb's table is partial and in-frame only. This sample carries tens of thousands of clones, roughly 91% of them seen once, and the ten largest clones take 0.32%. The germline gives CDR1 MNHEY, CDR2 SVGAGI. This CDR3 comprises 14 residues. After removal of 9 bases from V and 7 bases from J, the junction contained 5 bases not matched to a gene. Study results and limitations: Some nonresponders also had low normalized T-cell clonal expansion.

This chain joins TRBV6-5 and TRBJ2-1, with 14 bases fitting TRBD2. This material consisted of CD4+ or CD8+ T cells sorted from blood, taken in a trial of the OX40 agonist ivuxolimab. This receptor was identified in an adult with an advanced solid tumor such as melanoma, head and neck, liver or kidney cancer. CDR3 region: CASETSGGGNEQFF. CDR3 coding DNA: TGTGCCAGTGAGACTAGCGGGGGGGGAAATGAGCAGTTCTTC.